Listed below are T cell receptor beta chains from one sample, sequenced in a study of blood T cell repertoires in COVID-19. Sequencing used immunoSEQ multiplex PCR; TCRdb keeps in-frame clones, though not all of them. The sample records approximately 300,000 clones, 90% being singletons. Sequenced: peripheral blood. The receptors shown here come from a woman aged 50 to 60 with COVID-19, enrolled during active disease. Both conserved end residues are trimmed from each CDR3. Each record gives: V gene, CDR3 protein.

V gene: TRBV4-1
CDR3 protein: ASSQPKSGSSYEQY

V gene: TRBV24-1
CDR3 protein: ATSDAATGQRKGYT

V gene: TRBV6-5
CDR3 protein: ASRPEGGGNTEAF

V gene: TRBV6-6
CDR3 protein: ASSTDLSYNEQF

V gene: TRBV12-3/TRBV12-4
CDR3 protein: ASSGLDYGYT

V gene: TRBV5-1
CDR3 protein: ASSLNPVGQGYGYT

V gene: TRBV5-1
CDR3 protein: ASRRSGGDNSPLH

V gene: TRBV19
CDR3 protein: ASSITGTGAKYGYT

V gene: TRBV3-1/TRBV3-2
CDR3 protein: ASSHGTGGQPQH

V gene: TRBV18
CDR3 protein: ASSPPTGFYEQY

V gene: TRBV12-3/TRBV12-4
CDR3 protein: ASSFGVTGELF

V gene: TRBV7-2
CDR3 protein: ASSLFLGRGQGDTGELF